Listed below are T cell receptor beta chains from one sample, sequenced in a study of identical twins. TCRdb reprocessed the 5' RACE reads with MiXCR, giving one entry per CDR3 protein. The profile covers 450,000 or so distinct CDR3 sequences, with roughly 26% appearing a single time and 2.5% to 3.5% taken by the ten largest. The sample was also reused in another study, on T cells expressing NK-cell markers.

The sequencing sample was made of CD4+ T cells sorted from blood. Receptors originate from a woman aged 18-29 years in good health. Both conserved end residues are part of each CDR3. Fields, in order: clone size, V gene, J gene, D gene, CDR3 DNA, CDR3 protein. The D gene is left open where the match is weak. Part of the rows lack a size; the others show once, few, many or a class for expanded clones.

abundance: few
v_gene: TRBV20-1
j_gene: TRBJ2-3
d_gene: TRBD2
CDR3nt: TGCAGTGCTACGCGAGCGGGAGGGCCCAACACAGATACGCAGTATTTT
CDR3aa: CSATRAGGPNTDTQYF

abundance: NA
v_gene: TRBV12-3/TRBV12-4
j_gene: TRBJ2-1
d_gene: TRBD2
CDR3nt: TGTGCCAGCACCACCCGGGCCCCTGTAGCGGGAGGGCAGAATGAGCAGTTCTTC
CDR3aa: CASTTRAPVAGGQNEQFF

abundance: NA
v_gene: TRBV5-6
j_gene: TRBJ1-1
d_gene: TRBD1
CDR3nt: TGTGCCAGCAGCATACGGGACAGGGGGACTGAAGCTTTCTTT
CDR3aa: CASSIRDRGTEAFF

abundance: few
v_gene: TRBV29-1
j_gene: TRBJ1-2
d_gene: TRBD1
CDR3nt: TGCAGCGGGACAGGGGCGGATGGCTACACCTTC
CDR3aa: CSGTGADGYTF

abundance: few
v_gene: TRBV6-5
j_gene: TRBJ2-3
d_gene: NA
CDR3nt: TGTGCCAGCAGTTACCAGACGGGTTTCACAGATACGCAGTATTTT
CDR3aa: CASSYQTGFTDTQYF

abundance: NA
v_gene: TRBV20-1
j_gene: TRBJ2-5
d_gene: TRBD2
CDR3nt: TGCAGTGCTCTAGCGGGAGGATCAGACACGGAGACCCAGTACTTC
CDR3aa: CSALAGGSDTETQYF

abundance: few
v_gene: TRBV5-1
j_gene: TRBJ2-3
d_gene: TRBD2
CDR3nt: TGCGCCAGCAGCTTGACCCGGACTAGCGGGGGGACAGATACGCAGTATTTT
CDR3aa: CASSLTRTSGGTDTQYF

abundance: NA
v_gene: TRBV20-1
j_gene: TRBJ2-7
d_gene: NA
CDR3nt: TGCAGTGCTAGGCGGACAGGGAGGGACGAGCAGTACTTC
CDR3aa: CSARRTGRDEQYF

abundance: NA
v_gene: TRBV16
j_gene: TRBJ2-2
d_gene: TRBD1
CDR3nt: TGTGCCAGCACACCGAATTGGGACAGTAAGCTGTTTTTT
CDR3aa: CASTPNWDSKLFF

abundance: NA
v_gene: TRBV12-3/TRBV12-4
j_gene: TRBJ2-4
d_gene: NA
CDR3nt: TGTGCCAGCAGTTTAGCGGGGGCCATGTACTTC
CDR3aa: CASSLAGAMYF

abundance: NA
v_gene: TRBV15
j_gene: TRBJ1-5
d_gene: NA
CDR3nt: TGTGCCACCGGACAGAGAGATCAGCCCCAGCATTTT
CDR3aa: CATGQRDQPQHF

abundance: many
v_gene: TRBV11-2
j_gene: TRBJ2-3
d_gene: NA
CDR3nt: TGTGCCAGCAGCACTCAGGGGACCCTCACAGATACGCAGTATTTT
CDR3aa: CASSTQGTLTDTQYF

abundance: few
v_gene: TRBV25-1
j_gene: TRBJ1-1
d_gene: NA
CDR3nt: TGTGCCAGCAGTGCACTTCAGACTAACACTGAAGCTTTCTTT
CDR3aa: CASSALQTNTEAFF

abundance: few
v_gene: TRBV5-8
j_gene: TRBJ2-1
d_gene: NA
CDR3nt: TGTGCCAGCAGCTTGAGTTGGAGCTCCTACAATGAGCAGTTCTTC
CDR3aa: CASSLSWSSYNEQFF

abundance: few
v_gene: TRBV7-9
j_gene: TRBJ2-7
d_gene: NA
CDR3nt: TGTGCCAGCAGCTTAGCATTGGGCGGGACAGAATACTTC
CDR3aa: CASSLALGGTEYF

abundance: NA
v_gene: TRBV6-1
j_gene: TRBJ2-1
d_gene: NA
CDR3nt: TGTGCCAGCCGTCGTCAAGCAGCATACAATGAGCAGTTCTTC
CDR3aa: CASRRQAAYNEQFF

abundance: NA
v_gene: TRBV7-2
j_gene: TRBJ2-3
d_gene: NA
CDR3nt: TGTGCCAGCAGCTTCATAGGTTTTACAGATACGCAGTATTTT
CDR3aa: CASSFIGFTDTQYF

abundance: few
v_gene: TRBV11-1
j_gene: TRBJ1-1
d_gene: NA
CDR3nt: TGTGCCAGCAGTACGAGGCGCGTGGGGAGGCGGGTGAACACTGAAGCTTTCTTT
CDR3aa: CASSTRRVGRRVNTEAFF

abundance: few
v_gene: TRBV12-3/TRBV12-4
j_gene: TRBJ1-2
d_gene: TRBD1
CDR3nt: TGTGCCAGCAGCCCAACAGGGACAGCTAACTATGGCTACACCTTC
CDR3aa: CASSPTGTANYGYTF

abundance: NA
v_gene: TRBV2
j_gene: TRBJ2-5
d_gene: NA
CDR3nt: TGTGCCAGCAGTGATGCAGGGAGTGGGACCCAGTACTTC
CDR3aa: CASSDAGSGTQYF

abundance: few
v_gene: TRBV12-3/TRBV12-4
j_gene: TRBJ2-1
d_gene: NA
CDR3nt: TGTGCCAGCAGCTTGCATGCGGGGGCTGGGTTCTTC
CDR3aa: CASSLHAGAGFF

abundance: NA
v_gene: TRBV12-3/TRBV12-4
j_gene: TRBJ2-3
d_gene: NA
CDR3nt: TGTGCCAGCAGTTCCGACTCCGGATCTAGCACAGATACGCAGTATTTT
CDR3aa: CASSSDSGSSTDTQYF

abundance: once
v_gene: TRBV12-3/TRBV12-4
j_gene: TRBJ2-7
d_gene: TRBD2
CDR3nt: TGTGCCAGCAGTTTAGGTGGTAGCGGGAGGGGTGGCGAGCAGTACTTC
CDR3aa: CASSLGGSGRGGEQYF

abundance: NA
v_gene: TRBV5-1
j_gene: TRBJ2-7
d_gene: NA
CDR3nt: TGCGCCAGCAGCTTGGCCTGGCCTATGGACGAGCAGTACTTC
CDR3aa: CASSLAWPMDEQYF

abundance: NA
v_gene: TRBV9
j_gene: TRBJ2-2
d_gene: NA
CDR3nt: TGTGCCAGCAGCCAAGGACTGAAAACCGGGGAGCTGTTTTTT
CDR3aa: CASSQGLKTGELFF

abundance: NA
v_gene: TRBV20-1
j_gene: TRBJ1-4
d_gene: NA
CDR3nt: TGCAGTGCTAGACGTGCTCCGAAGTCGCCTAATGAAAAACTGTTTTTT
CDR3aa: CSARRAPKSPNEKLFF

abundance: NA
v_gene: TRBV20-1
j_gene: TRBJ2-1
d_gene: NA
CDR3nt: TGCAGTGCTAGAGGGGCAGCAGGCGAGCAGTTCTTC
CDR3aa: CSARGAAGEQFF

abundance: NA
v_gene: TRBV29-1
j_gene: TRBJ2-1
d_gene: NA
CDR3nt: TGCAGCGTTGATTTGGGCGCCAGTGAGCAGTTCTTC
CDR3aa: CSVDLGASEQFF

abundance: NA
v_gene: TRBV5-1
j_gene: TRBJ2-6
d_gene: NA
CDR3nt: TGCGCCAGCAGCCAACAGGGCGGAGGTCTCTCTGGGGCCAACGTCCTGACTTTC
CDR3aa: CASSQQGGGLSGANVLTF

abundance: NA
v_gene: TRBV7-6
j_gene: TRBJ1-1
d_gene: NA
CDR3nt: TGTGCCAGCAGCTTAGTGACGGAGGAAGCTTTCTTT
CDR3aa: CASSLVTEEAFF

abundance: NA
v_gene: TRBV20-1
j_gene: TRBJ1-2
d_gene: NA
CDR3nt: TGCAGTGCTAGAGATAGCAGGGCCCCTGGCTACACCTTC
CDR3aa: CSARDSRAPGYTF

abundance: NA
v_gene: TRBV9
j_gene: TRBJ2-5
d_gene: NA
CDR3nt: TGTGCCAGCAGCGAGACTAGTAGGGGGCAGGAGACCCAGTACTTC
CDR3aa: CASSETSRGQETQYF

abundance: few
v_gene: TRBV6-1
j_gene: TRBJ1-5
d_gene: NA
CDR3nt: TGTGCCTGCCAGGCAGGGTGGGATCAGCCCCAGCATTTT
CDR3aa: CACQAGWDQPQHF

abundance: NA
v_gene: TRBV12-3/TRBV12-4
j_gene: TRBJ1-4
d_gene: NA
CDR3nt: TGTGCCAGCAGCCGCGGGGGACTTGACGGAAAACTGTTTTTT
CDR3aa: CASSRGGLDGKLFF

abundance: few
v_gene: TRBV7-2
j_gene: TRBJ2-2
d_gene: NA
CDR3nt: TGTGCCAACCAACGGGGGACAATCACCGGGGAGCTGTTTTTT
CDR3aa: CANQRGTITGELFF

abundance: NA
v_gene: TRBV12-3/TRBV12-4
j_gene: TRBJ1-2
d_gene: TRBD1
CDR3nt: TGTGCCAGCAGCCCACCTAGGGGGCGGGATGGCTACACCTTC
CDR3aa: CASSPPRGRDGYTF

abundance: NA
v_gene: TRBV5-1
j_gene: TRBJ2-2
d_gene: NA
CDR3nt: TGCGCCAGCAGCTTGTCCAGGGGAACGGCCGGGGAGCTGTTTTTT
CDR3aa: CASSLSRGTAGELFF

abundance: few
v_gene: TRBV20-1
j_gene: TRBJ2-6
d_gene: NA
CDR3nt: TGCAGTGCTAGAGATCAACCTGGGGCCAACGTCCTGACTTTC
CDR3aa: CSARDQPGANVLTF

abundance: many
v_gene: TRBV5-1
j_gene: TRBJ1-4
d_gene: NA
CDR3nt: TGCGCCAGCAGCATCTTGGGAAGGAGAGGGGAAAAACTGTTTTTT
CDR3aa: CASSILGRRGEKLFF

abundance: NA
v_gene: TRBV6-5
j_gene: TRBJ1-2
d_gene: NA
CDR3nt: TGTGCCAGCAGGTTAAACATATTAGATGGCTACACCTTC
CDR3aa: CASRLNILDGYTF

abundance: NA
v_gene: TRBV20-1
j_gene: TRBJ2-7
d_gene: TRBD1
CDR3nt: TGCAGTGCACCAACTGACAGGGGAGGAGAGCAGTACTTC
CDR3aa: CSAPTDRGGEQYF

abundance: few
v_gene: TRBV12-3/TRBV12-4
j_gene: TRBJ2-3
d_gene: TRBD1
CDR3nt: TGTGCCAGCAGTCCTCTGGGACAGGGGGTCGAAGATACGCAGTATTTT
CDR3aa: CASSPLGQGVEDTQYF

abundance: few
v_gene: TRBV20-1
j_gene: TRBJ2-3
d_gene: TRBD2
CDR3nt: TGCAGTGCCTTAGCGGGATCAACAACAGATACGCAGTATTTT
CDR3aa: CSALAGSTTDTQYF

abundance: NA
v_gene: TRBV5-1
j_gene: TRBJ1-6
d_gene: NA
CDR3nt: TGCGCCAGCAGCTTAGCAGGTAGATCACCCCTCCACTTT
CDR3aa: CASSLAGRSPLHF

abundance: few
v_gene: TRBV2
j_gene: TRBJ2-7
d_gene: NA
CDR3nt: TGTGCCAGCAGGACAGGGAGGTTAGACGAGCAGTACTTC
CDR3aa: CASRTGRLDEQYF

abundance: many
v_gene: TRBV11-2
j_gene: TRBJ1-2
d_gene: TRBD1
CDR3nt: TGTGCCAGCAGTTTGGACAGGGATCCTGGCTACACCTTC
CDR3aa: CASSLDRDPGYTF

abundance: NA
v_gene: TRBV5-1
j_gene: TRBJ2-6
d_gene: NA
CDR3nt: TGCGCCAGCAGCTTACGGGCATCTTCCGGGGCCAACGTCCTGACTTTC
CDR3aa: CASSLRASSGANVLTF

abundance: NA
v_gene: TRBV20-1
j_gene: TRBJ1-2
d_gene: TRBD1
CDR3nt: TGCAGTGCTAGATCGGACAGGGGGGAGGGCTACACCTTC
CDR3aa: CSARSDRGEGYTF

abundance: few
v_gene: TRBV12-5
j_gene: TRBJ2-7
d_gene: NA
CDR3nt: TGTGCTAGTGGTTTGGTACCCGCCTACGAGCAGTACTTC
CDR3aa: CASGLVPAYEQYF

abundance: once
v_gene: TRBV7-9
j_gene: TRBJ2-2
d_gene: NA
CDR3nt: TGTGCCAGCAGCTTAACAGGGTTGGCCACCGGGGAGCTGTTTTTT
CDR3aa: CASSLTGLATGELFF

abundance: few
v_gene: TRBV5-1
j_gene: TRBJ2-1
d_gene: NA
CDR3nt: TGCGCCAGCAGTACCACAGCCTACAATGAGCAGTTCTTC
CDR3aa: CASSTTAYNEQFF

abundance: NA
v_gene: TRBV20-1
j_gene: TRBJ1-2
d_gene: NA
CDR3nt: TGCAGGGCCCAACGGGGGCGAGATGGCTACACCTTC
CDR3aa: CRAQRGRDGYTF

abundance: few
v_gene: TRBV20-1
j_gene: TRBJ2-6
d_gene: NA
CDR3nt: TGCAGTGCTAGTAGAACCGGAATGTCTGGGGCCAACGTCCTGACTTTC
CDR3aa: CSASRTGMSGANVLTF

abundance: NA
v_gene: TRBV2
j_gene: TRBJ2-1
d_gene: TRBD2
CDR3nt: TGTGCCAGCAGTGAATTTCGGGCTAGCGGGGGGGATGAGCAGTTCTTC
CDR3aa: CASSEFRASGGDEQFF

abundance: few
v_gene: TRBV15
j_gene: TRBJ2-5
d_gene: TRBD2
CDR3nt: TGTGCCACCGCGTTGGGACTAGCGGGAGCAGAGACCCAGTACTTC
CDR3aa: CATALGLAGAETQYF

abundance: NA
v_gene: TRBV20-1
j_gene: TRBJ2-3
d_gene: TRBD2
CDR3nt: TGCAGTCTAGCGGATCCTAGCACAGATACGCAGTATTTT
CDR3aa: CSLADPSTDTQYF

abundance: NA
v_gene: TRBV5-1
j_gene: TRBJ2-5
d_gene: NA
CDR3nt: TGCGCCAGCAGCTTCATGACAAGCCAATCTCAAGAGACCCAGTACTTC
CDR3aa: CASSFMTSQSQETQYF

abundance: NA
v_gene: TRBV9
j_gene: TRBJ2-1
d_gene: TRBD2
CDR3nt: TGTGCCAGCAGCGTAGACGGCGGGAGGGCAAATGAGCAGTTCTTC
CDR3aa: CASSVDGGRANEQFF

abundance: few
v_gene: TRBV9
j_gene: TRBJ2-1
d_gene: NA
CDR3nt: TGTGCCAGCAGCGTGGGGACCGCAAGCTCCTACAATGAGCAGTTCTTC
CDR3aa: CASSVGTASSYNEQFF